A few counts support the clone carrying this TCR beta chain. Its cognate antigen is unknown. Germline CDR1 reads SGHAT; CDR2 reads FQNNGV. The V and J ends lost 0 bases and 6 bases respectively, with 16 bases between them. The CDR3 runs 16 residues. These data belong to a study of post-analysis software for immune sequencing data. Study-wide background: Relapsing-remitting, secondary progressive and progressive-relapsing multiple sclerosis courses were included.

The library was made from cDNA and included unique molecular identifiers. Input of about 0.9 to 10 million T cells yielded 500,000 to 550,000 cDNA molecules. One entry per CDR3 protein results from TCRdb running MiXCR on the PCR reads. Among hundreds of thousands of distinct CDR3 sequences, 25% to 30% were seen once, and the ten largest hold around 0.55%. Findings of the study overall: Compared against controls, patients with multiple sclerosis displayed significantly lower normalized Chao1 diversity. About five TRBV segments occurring more often in patients than controls included TRBV5-6, TRBV5-1 and TRBV20-1. By F measure, samples from a shared preparation batch strongly co-clustered.

The source of this sequence is a girl aged 5 to 17 with multiple sclerosis. This chain links TRBV11-2 with TRBJ2-3; D might be TRBD2 (6 bases). The sample was blood. Here the CDR3 DNA reads TGTGCCAGCAGCTTAGAAGGCGCAGGAGGGTCGGATACGCAGTATTTT. It specifies CASSLEGAGGSDTQYF.